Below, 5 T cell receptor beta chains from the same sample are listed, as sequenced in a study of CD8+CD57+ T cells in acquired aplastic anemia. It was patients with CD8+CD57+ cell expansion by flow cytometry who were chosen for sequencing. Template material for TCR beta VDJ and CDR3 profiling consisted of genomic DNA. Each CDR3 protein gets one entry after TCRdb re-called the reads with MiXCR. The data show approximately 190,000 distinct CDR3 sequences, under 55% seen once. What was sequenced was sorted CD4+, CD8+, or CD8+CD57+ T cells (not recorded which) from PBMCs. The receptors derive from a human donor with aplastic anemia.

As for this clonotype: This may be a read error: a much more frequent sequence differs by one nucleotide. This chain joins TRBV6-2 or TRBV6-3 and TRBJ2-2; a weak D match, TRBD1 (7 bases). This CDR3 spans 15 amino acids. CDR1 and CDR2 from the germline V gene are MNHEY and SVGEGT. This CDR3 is CASSATGRGTGGLFF. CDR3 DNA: TGTGCCAGCAGTGCGACAGGGCGAGGCACCGGGGGGCTGTTTTTT.

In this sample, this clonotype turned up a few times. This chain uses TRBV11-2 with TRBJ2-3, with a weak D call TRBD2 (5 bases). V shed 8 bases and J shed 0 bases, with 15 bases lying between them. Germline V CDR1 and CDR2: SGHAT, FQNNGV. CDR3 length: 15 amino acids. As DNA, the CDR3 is TGTGCCAGCGGTCTAGGAGGTGGCAGCACAGATACGCAGTATTTT. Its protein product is CASGLGGGSTDTQYF.

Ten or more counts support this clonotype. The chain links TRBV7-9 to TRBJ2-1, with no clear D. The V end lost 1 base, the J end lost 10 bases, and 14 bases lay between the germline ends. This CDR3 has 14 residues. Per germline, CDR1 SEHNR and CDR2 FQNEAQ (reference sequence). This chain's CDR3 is CASSLVEDHGEQFF. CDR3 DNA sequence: TGTGCCAGCAGCTTAGTTGAGGACCACGGGGAGCAGTTCTTC.

The CDR3: CASSPDRGAGDPYEQYF. The CDR3 nucleotides read TGTGCCAGCTCTCCCGACCGGGGGGCGGGAGACCCCTACGAGCAGTACTTC. The chain couples TRBV18 to TRBJ2-7; weak D call: TRBD2 (7 bases). Trimming removed 6 bases from V and 2 bases from J, with 23 bases in between. The germline gives CDR1 KGHSH, CDR2 LQKENI. The CDR3 is 17 residues long. Full variable domain (remainder filled in from reference TRBV18 and TRBJ2-7): NAGVMQNPRHLVRRRGQEARLRCSPMKGHSHVYWYRQLPEEGLKFMVYLQKENIIDESGMPKERFSAEFPKEGPSILRIQQVVRGDSAAYFCASSPDRGAGDPYEQYFGPGTRLTVT.

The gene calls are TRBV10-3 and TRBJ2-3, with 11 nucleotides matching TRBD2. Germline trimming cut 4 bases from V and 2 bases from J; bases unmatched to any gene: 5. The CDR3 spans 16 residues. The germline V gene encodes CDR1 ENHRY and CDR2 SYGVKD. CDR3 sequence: CAISVVAGGITDTQYF. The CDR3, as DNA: TGTGCCATCAGTGTGGTAGCGGGGGGGATCACAGATACGCAGTATTTT.